The next 30 T cell receptor beta chains were all read from a single sample in a study of cytomegalovirus exposure and HLA in healthy donors. PCR primers comprised 60 Vbeta and 13 Jbeta primers. Only in-frame clones appear in the TCRdb table, and some are missing; sequencing was by immunoSEQ multiplex PCR. Here the sample spans about 150,000 clones, approximately 83% being singletons. Sample: PBMCs. Every receptor here comes from a boy younger than 10 in good health and CMV-seronegative.

This clone came up a few times. The chain is built from TRBV6-5 and TRBJ1-1; the D gene is possibly TRBD1 (5 bases). The CDR3 runs 13 residues. Between the trimmed V and J ends, which lost 8 bases and 0 bases, there was a span of 10 bases. Per the germline V gene, CDR1 is MNHEY and CDR2 is SVGAGI. CDR3: CASQGQMNTEAFF. CDR3 nucleotides: TGTGCCAGCCAAGGACAAATGAACACTGAAGCTTTCTTT.

This clone has only a few counts. In DNA, the CDR3 is TGTGCCAGCAGTTCGGCGGGGAGTGGGGCGAAAAACAATGAGCAGTTCTTC. Translated: CASSSAGSGAKNNEQFF. This chain connects TRBV27 to TRBJ2-1, with a tentative D call TRBD2 (6 bases). Trimming cost V 4 bases and J 5 bases, with 21 bases left between them. The V gene's germline CDR1 is MNHEY and CDR2 SMNVEV (reference sequence). The CDR3 contains 17 residues.

This clone showed up just a few times. This chain connects TRBV7-9 to TRBJ1-1; no clear D gene. The CDR3 spans 13 residues. The germline gives CDR1 SEHNR, CDR2 FQNEAQ (reference sequence). The V gene lost 1 base and the J gene lost 1 base, with 4 bases spanning the gap. The CDR3 nucleotides are TGTGCCAGCAGCTTAGGACAGAACACTGAAGCTTTCTTT. It translates to CASSLGQNTEAFF.

The chain combines TRBV6-5 with TRBJ1-5; D not certain. The CDR3 extends over 13 amino acids. Between the trimmed V and J ends, which lost 6 bases and 5 bases, there was a span of 11 bases. The germline gives CDR1 MNHEY, CDR2 SVGAGI. CDR3 amino acids: CASSRGGDQPQHF. The CDR3 DNA is TGTGCCAGCAGCCGGGGTGGGGATCAGCCCCAGCATTTT.

The CDR3 loop reads CASSEVVGRGQETQYF. As DNA, the CDR3 is TGTGCCAGCAGTGAAGTGGTGGGGAGGGGACAAGAGACCCAGTACTTC. This chain uses TRBV2 with TRBJ2-5; 7 nucleotides align to TRBD2. The CDR3 runs to 16 residues. Germline loops: CDR1 SNHLY, CDR2 FYNNEI. Losses at the gene ends were 1 base for V and 2 bases for J; bases not matched to a gene: 7. Drawing the rest from reference TRBV2 and TRBJ2-5, the complete variable domain is EPEVTQTPSHQVTQMGQEVILRCVPISNHLYFYWYRQILGQKVEFLVSFYNNEISEKSEIFDDQFSVERPDGSNFTLKIRSTKLEDSAMYFCASSEVVGRGQETQYFGPGTRLLVL.

The chain couples TRBV4-3 to TRBJ1-1; D uncertain. CDR1 is LGHNA and CDR2 is YSLEER in the germline V gene. This CDR3 is built from 17 residues. The ends were cut back, 1 base at V and 1 base at J, with 16 bases in the middle. The CDR3 nucleotides are TGCGCCAGCAGCCAAGGGCTTTCCCGGGAGCGGAACACTGAAGCTTTCTTT. Protein sequence: CASSQGLSRERNTEAFF.

The chain links TRBV29-1 to TRBJ2-3; 9 bases are a match to TRBD2. Germline CDR1 reads SQVTM; CDR2 reads ANQGSEA. CDR3 length equals 17 residues. The J segment lost 3 bases and the V segment lost 1 base, leaving 11 bases of the junction unmatched. CDR3 coding DNA: TGCAGCGTTGAAGGGAGCTTACTAGCGGGTGCTACAGATACGCAGTATTTT. This encodes CSVEGSLLAGATDTQYF.

The chain is built from TRBV25-1 and TRBJ2-2, with 7 bases identical to TRBD1. Per germline, CDR1 MGHDK and CDR2 SYGVNS. The V gene end was trimmed by 6 bases and the J gene end by 5 bases; junction bases not matched to a gene: 6. The CDR3 length is 14 residues. CDR3 coding DNA: TGTGCCAGCAGCGGGACAGCAGAAACCGGGGAGCTGTTTTTT. Encoded protein: CASSGTAETGELFF.

This chain joins TRBV18 and TRBJ2-3; 11 bases line up with TRBD2. CDR3 size: 17 residues. V shed 2 bases and J 4 bases; nucleotides not matched to a gene: 8. Germline assignment: CDR1 KGHSH and CDR2 LQKENI. The CDR3 reads CASSPSFSGGAPDTQYF. In DNA, the CDR3 is TGTGCCAGCTCACCATCTTTTAGCGGGGGGGCCCCAGATACGCAGTATTTT.

In the case of this clone: The sample holds other DNA sequences that translate to the same CDR3. The CDR3 DNA reads as TGTGCCAGCAGCTTAGAACCTGGACAGGGTTACGAGCAGTACTTC. Translation gives CASSLEPGQGYEQYF. The V call is TRBV7-2, the J call TRBJ2-7; 8 bases match TRBD1. CDR1 is SGHTA and CDR2 is FQGNSA in the germline V gene. Trimming removed 1 base from V and 4 bases from J; junction bases left unmatched: 6. This CDR3 has 15 amino acids.

V usage is TRBV5-1 and J usage is TRBJ2-1; 8 bases line up with TRBD2. This CDR3 spans 16 amino acids. Germline V gene sequence: CDR1 SGHRS, CDR2 YFSETQ. Trimming at V came to 4 bases and at J to 6 bases, leaving 12 bases not matched to a gene. CDR3 protein: CASSGASGRGSNEQFF. CDR3 DNA: TGCGCCAGCAGCGGAGCTAGCGGGCGGGGGAGCAATGAGCAGTTCTTC.

This clone was detected once. The V gene is TRBV6-5, the J gene TRBJ1-1; D is uncertain. Per the germline V gene, CDR1 is MNHEY and CDR2 is SVGAGI. There are 15 residues in the CDR3. V was cut by 6 bases and J by 1 base, with 15 bases left in between. The CDR3 protein is CASRALGFTNTEAFF. Here the CDR3 DNA reads TGTGCCAGCAGGGCACTAGGATTTACGAACACTGAAGCTTTCTTT.

The chain combines TRBV1 with TRBJ2-4; the listed D gene, TRBD2, was not tested against the DNA. TRBV1 is annotated as a pseudogene. The CDR3 consists of 17 residues. The CDR3 DNA reads as TGCACCAGCAGCCGACATAGGCGGGGGTATTCCAAAAACATTCAGTACTTC. Encoded protein: CTSSRHRRGYSKNIQYF.

This rearrangement joins TRBV6-5 to TRBJ2-7, with a weak D call TRBD1 (6 bases). The germline V gene has CDR1 MNHEY and CDR2 SVGAGI. V lost 6 bases and J lost 5, with 17 bases in between. The CDR3 is 14 amino acids. CDR3 DNA sequence: TGTGCCAGCAGCCTGACTGGACAGTCAGACGAGCAGTACTTC. Protein: CASSLTGQSDEQYF.

The V gene is TRBV7-9, the J gene TRBJ2-7, with D maybe TRBD2 (6 bases). Germline CDR1 is SEHNR and CDR2 is FQNEAQ (reference sequence). Trimming shortened V by 5 bases and J by 6 bases, and 20 bases separated the two germline ends. The CDR3 length is 15 residues. The CDR3, as DNA: TGTGCCAGCAGCATGCCGGGAGTAGCGTATGGCGAGCAGTACTTC. Its translation: CASSMPGVAYGEQYF.

V usage is TRBV18 and J usage is TRBJ2-2; 9 bases agree with TRBD1. V lost 2 bases to trimming and J lost 5 bases; unmatched junction nucleotides: 6. The V gene's germline CDR1 is KGHSH and CDR2 LQKENI. This CDR3 region has 16 residues. CDR3 nucleotide sequence: TGTGCCAGCTCACCATTTTCCGGGACAGGGACCGGGGAGCTGTTTTTT. Its translation is CASSPFSGTGTGELFF.

The chain combines TRBV15 with TRBJ2-3; the match to TRBD2 covers 10 bases. CDR1 is LNHNV and CDR2 is YYDKDF in the germline V gene (reference sequence). CDR3 size: 18 residues. With 1 base clipped from V and 5 bases from J, the junction kept 12 bases outside the gene matches. The CDR3 DNA reads TGTGCCACCAGCAGAGGTCCTCCCTCTAGCGGGAGCGGAGATACGCAGTATTTT. It is translated as CATSRGPPSSGSGDTQYF.

J is TRBJ1-4 and V is TRBV9; D gene uncertain. CDR3 length: 14 residues. The V and J ends lost 2 bases and 4 bases respectively, with 9 bases between them. Germline loops: CDR1 SGDLS, CDR2 YYNGEE. The CDR3, as DNA: TGTGCCAGCAGCGTGGCAGGTAGTAATGAAAAACTGTTTTTT. Amino acid sequence: CASSVAGSNEKLFF.

This clone has just a few counts. The rearrangement joins TRBV14 to TRBJ1-1; D not resolved. The CDR3 is 14 residues long. Germline CDR1 reads SGHDN; CDR2 reads FVKESK. Trimming cost V 9 bases and J 3 bases, with 17 bases left between them. This CDR3 reads CASGKTRQDTEAFF. CDR3 DNA: TGTGCCAGTGGAAAGACACGACAAGACACTGAAGCTTTCTTT.

This clone was seen more than once but under ten times. The V and J genes are TRBV6-1 and TRBJ1-5; 7 bases are a match to TRBD1. Per the germline V gene, CDR1 is MNHNS and CDR2 is SASEGT. Trimming took 3 bases from V and 4 from J; bases not matched to a gene: 6. The CDR3 sequence is 15 residues long. The CDR3 DNA reads TGTGCCAGCAGTGAGTTCAGGGGACAGAATCAGCCCCAGCATTTT. It codes for CASSEFRGQNQPQHF.

V and J are TRBV27 and TRBJ1-5; D call uncertain. Germline assignment: CDR1 MNHEY and CDR2 SMNVEV (reference sequence). With 3 bases removed from V and 0 bases from J, the gap between germline ends came to 9 bases. This CDR3 is built from 15 residues. CDR3 coding DNA: TGTGCCAGCAGTTTCAGGCAGGCTAGCAATCAGCCCCAGCATTTT. This gives the protein CASSFRQASNQPQHF.

The rearrangement joins TRBV6-5 to TRBJ2-7, with TRBD2 identical over 14 bases. The length of the CDR3 is 14 residues. The V gene's germline CDR1 is MNHEY and CDR2 SVGAGI. J lost 2 bases, V lost 10 bases, and 4 bases had no gene match. The CDR3 is CATRTSGGTYEQYV. In nucleotides, the CDR3 is TGTGCCACCAGGACTAGCGGGGGGACCTACGAGCAGTACGTC.

This chain joins TRBV5-6 and TRBJ1-1; tentative D call: TRBD1 (5 bases). The CDR3 has 13 residues. V lost 5 bases, J lost 0 bases, and 8 bases lay in between. In germline, CDR1 is SGHDT, CDR2 YYEEEE. The DNA of the CDR3 is TGTGCCAGCAGGCAGACAGTGAACACTGAAGCTTTCTTT. Protein sequence: CASRQTVNTEAFF.

V is TRBV5-8 and J is TRBJ2-2; maybe TRBD2 (5 bases). Germline assignment: CDR1 SGHTS and CDR2 YDEGEE. With 6 bases removed from V and 1 base from J, the gap between germline ends came to 16 bases. The CDR3 has 16 residues. DNA of the CDR3: TGTGCCAGCACCCCGGCGGGCAGGATGAACACCGGGGAGCTGTTTTTT. It codes for CASTPAGRMNTGELFF.

CDR3 region: CASSPRTGGEQYV. CDR3 DNA sequence: TGTGCCAGCTCACCGCGCACGGGGGGCGAGCAGTACGTC. V gene TRBV18 combines with J gene TRBJ2-7, with TRBD2 identical over 7 bases. Germline trimming cut 3 bases from V and 6 bases from J; bases unmatched to any gene: 5. This CDR3 spans 13 amino acids. Germline CDR1 KGHSH, CDR2 LQKENI.

The CDR3 coding sequence is TGTGCCATCAGTGAGGGACTCTTGCAGTATTTT. Protein: CAISEGLLQYF. The chain joins TRBV10-3 to TRBJ2-3; D possibly corresponds to TRBD2 (5 bases). This CDR3 is 11 amino acids long. Germline V gene sequence: CDR1 ENHRY, CDR2 SYGVKD. With 2 bases removed from V and 11 bases from J, the gap between germline ends came to 8 bases.

The gene calls are TRBV19 and TRBJ2-1; 10 nucleotides match TRBD2. The ends lost 4 bases at V and 8 bases at J; junction bases unmatched: 5. Germline-derived CDR1 and CDR2 are LNHDA and SQIVND (reference sequence). The CDR3 is 14 residues long. The CDR3 DNA reads TGTGCCAGTAGTACCCGGGGGACTAGCGATGAGCAGTTCTTC. Amino acid sequence: CASSTRGTSDEQFF.

The J gene is TRBJ1-3, the V gene TRBV27, with D possibly matching TRBD1 (5 bases). This CDR3 is 13 amino acids long. CDR1 and CDR2 from the germline V gene are MNHEY and SMNVEV (reference sequence). Deletions cut 7 bases from V and 2 bases from J, with 9 bases between. The CDR3 region has the DNA TGTGCCAGCACGTCCAGGGCTGGAAACACCATATATTTT. Translation gives CASTSRAGNTIYF.

This chain links TRBV6-1 with TRBJ1-1; TRBD1 aligns across 7 bases. Germline lookup yields CDR1 MNHNS and CDR2 SASEGT. V lost 4 bases, J lost 2 bases, and 13 bases stayed unmatched. This CDR3 is 17 amino acids long. CDR3 sequence: CASSGQITTGTNTEAFF. The DNA of the CDR3 is TGTGCCAGCAGTGGACAAATCACGACAGGGACCAACACTGAAGCTTTCTTT.

This chain joins TRBV12-5 and TRBJ2-3, with D hard to call. The V and J ends lost 3 bases and 5 bases respectively, with 6 bases between them. Germline CDR1 and CDR2: LGHNT and FRNRAP. CDR3 length: 12 residues. This CDR3 reads CASGFVRDTQYF. The CDR3 DNA reads TGTGCTAGTGGTTTCGTTAGAGATACGCAGTATTTT.